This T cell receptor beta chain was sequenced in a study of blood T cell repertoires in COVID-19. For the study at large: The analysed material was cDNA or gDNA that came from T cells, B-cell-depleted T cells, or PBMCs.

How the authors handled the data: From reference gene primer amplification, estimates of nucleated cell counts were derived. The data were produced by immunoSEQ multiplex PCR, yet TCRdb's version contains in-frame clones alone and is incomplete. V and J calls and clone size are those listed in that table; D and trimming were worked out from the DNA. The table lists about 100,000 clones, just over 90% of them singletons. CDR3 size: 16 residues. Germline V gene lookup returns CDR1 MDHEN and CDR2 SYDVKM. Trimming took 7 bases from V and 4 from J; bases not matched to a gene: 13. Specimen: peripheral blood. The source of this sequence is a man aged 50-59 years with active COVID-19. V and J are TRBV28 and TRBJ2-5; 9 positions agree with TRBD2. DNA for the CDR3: TGTGCCAGCACCTCAGGGGGGGTAGCGGGAGTAGAGACCCAGTACTTC. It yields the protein CASTSGGVAGVETQYF.